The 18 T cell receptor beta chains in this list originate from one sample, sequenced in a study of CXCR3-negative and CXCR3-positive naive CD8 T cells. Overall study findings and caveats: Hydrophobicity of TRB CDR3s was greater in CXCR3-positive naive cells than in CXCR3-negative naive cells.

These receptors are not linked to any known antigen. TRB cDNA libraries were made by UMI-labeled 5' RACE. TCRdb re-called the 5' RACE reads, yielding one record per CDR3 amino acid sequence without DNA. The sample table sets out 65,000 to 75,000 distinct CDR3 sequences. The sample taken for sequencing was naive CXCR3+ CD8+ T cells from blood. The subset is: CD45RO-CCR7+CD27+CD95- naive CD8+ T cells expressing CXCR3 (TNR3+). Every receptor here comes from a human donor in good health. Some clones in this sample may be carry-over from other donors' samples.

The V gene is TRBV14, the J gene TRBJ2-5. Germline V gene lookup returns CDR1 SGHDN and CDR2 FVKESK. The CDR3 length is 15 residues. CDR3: CASSQDRQYQETQYF. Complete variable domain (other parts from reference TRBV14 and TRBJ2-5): EAGVTQFPSHSVIEKGQTVTLRCDPISGHDNLYWYRRVMGKEIKFLLHFVKESKQDESGMPNNRFLAERTGGTYSTLKVQPAELEDSGVYFCASSQDRQYQETQYFGPGTRLLVL.

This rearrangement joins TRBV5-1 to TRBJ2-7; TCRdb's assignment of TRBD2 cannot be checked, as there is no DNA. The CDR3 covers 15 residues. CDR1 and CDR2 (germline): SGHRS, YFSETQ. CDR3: CASSPGRAGGYEQYF. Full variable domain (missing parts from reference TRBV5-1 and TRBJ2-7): KAGVTQTPRYLIKTRGQQVTLSCSPISGHRSVSWYQQTPGQGLQFLFEYFSETQRNKGNFPGRFSGRQFSNSRSEMNVSTLELGDSALYLCASSPGRAGGYEQYFGPGTRLTVT.

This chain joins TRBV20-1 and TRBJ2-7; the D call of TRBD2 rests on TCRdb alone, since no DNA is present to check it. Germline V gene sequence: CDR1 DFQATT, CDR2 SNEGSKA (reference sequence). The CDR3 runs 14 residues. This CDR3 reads CSARPDSPSYEQYF.

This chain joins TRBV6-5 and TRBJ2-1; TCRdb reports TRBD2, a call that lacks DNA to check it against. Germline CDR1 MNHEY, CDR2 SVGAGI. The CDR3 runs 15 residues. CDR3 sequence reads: CASSYGGGAYDEQFF.

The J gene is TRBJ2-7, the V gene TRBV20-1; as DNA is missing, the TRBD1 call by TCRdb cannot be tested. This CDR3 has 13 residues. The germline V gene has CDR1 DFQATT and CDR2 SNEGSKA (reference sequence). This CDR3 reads CSASQDSPYEQYF.

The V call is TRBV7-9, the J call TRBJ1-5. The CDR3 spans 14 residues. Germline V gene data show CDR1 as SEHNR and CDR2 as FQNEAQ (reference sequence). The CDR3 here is CASSKGGGNQPQHF.

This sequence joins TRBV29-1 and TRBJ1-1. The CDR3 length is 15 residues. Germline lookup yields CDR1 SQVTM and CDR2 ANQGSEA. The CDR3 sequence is CSVESWLGVNTEAFF.

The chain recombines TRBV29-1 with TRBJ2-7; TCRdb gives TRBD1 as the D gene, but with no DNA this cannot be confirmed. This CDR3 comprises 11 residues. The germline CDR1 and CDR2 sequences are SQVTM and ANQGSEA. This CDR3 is CSVDRDYEQYF.

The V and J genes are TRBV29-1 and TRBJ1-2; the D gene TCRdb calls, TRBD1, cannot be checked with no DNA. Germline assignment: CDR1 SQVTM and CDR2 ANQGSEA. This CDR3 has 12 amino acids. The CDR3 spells CSADRGDYGYTF.

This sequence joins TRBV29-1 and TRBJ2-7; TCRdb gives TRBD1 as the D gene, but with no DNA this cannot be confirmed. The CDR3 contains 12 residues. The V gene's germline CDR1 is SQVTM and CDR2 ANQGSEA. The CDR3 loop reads CSAGTGDYEQYF.

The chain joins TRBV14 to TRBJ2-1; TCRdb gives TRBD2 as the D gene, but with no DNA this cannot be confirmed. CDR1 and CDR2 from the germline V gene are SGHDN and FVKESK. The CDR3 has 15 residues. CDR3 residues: CASSHGSGGANEQFF.

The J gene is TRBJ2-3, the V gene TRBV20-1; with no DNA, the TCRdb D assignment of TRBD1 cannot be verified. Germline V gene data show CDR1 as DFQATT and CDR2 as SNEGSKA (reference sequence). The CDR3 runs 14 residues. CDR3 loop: CSASPGGGADTQYF.

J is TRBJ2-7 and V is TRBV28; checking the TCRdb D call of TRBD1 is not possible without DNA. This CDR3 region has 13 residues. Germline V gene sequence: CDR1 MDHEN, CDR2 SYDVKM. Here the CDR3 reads CASSPPLIYEQYF.

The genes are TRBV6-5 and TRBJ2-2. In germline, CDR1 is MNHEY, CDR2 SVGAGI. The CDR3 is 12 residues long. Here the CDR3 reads CASSYGTGELFF.

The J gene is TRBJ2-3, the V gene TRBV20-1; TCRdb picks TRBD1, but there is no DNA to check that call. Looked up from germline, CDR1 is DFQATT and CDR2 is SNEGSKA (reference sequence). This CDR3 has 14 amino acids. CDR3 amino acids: CSARGGDSTDTQYF.

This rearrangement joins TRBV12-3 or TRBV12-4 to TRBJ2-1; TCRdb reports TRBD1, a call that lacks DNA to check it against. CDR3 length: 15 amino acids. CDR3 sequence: CASSPWTVSWNEQFF.

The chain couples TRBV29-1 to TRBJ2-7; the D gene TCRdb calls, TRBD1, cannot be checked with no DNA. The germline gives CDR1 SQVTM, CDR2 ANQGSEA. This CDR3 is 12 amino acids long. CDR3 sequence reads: CSSTGTWAEQYF.

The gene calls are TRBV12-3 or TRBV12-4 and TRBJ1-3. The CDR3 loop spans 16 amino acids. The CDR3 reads CASSSFGLSSGNTIYF.